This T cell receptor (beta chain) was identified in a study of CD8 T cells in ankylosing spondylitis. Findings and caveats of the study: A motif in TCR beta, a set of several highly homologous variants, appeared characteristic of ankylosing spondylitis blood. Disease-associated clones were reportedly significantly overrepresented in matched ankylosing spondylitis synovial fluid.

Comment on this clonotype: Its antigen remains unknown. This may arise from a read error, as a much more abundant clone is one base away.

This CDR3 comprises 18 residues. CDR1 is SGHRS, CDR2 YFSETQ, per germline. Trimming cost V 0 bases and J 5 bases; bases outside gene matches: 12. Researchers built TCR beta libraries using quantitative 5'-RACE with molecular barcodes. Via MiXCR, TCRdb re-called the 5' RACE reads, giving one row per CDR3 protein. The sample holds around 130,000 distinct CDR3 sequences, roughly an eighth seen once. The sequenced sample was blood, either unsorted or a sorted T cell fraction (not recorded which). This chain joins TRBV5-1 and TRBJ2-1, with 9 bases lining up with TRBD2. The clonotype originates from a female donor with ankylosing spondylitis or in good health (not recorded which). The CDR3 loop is CASSLAPLAGWSHNEQFF. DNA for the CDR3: TGCGCCAGCAGCTTGGCCCCTCTAGCGGGATGGTCCCACAATGAGCAGTTCTTC.